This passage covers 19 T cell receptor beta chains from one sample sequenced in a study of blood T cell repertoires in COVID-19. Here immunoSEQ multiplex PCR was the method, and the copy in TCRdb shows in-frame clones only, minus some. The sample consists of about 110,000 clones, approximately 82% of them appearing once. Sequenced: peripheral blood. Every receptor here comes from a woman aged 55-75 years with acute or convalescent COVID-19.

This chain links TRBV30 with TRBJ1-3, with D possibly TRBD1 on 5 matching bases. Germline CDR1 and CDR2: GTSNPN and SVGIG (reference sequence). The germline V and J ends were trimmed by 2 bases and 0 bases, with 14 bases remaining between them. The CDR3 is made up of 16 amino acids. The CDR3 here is CAWSTIRQSSGNTIYF. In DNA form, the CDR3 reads TGTGCCTGGAGTACGATCAGACAGTCCTCTGGAAACACCATATATTTT.

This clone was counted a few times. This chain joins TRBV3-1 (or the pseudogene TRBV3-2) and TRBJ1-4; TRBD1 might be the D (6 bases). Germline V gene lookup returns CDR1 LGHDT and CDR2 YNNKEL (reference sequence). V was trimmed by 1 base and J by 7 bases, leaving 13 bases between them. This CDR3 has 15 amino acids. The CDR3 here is CASSQAGEESEKLFF. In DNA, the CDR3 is TGTGCCAGCAGCCAAGCAGGGGAAGAATCTGAAAAACTGTTTTTT.

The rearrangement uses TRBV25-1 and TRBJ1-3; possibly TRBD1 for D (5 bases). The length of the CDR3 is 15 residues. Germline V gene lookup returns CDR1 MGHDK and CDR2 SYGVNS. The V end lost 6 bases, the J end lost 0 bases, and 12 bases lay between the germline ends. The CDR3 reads CASRAAGTSGNTIYF. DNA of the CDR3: TGTGCCAGCAGAGCCGCGGGGACCTCTGGAAACACCATATATTTT.

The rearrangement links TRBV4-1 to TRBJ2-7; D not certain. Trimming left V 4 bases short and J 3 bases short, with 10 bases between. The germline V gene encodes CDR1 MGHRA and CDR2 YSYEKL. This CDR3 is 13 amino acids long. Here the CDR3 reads CASSRQTFYEQYF. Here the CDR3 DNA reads TGCGCCAGCAGCCGGCAGACATTCTACGAGCAGTACTTC.

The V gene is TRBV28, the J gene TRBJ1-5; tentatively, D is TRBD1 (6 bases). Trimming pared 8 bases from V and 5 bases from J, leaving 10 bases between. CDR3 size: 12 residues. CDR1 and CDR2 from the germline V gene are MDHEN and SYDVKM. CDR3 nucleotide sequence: TGTGCCAGCCGATACAGGGATCAGCCCCAGCATTTT. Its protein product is CASRYRDQPQHF.

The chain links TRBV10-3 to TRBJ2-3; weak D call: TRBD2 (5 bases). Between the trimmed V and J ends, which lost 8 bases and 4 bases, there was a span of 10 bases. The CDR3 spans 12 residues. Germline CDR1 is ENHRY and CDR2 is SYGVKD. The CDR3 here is CAIGGSADTQYF. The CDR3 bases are TGTGCCATCGGTGGGAGCGCAGATACGCAGTATTTT.

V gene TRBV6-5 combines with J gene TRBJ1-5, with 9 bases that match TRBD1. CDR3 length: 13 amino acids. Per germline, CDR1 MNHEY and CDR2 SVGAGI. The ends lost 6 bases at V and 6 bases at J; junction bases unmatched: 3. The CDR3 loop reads CASRWDRVQPQHF. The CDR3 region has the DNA TGTGCCAGCAGGTGGGACAGGGTTCAGCCCCAGCATTTT.

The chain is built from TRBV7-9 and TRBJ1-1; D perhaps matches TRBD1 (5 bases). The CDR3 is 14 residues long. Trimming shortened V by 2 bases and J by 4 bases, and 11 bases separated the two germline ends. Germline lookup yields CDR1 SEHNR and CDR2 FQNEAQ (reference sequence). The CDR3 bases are TGTGCCAGCAGCTTACAGGGTCCCAGCACTGAAGCTTTCTTT. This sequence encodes CASSLQGPSTEAFF.

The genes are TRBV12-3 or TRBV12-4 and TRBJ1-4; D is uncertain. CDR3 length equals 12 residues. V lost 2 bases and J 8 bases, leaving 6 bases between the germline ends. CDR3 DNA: TGTGCCAGCAGTTTAATGAGGGAAAAACTGTTTTTT. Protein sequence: CASSLMREKLFF.

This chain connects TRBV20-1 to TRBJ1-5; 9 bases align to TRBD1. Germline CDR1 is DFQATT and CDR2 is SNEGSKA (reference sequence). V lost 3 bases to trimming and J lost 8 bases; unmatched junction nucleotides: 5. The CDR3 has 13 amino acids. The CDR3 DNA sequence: TGCAGTGCTAGTGGGGGACAGGGTAAGCCCCAGCATTTT. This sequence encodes CSASGGQGKPQHF.

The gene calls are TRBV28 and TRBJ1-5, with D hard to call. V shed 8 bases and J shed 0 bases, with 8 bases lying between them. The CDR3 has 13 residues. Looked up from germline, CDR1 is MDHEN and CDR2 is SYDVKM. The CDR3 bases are TGTGCCAGCGCCGGTCATAGCAATCAGCCCCAGCATTTT. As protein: CASAGHSNQPQHF.

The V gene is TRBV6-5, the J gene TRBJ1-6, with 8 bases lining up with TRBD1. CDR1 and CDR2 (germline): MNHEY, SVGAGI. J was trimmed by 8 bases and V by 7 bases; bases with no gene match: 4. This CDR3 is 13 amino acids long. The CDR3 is CASKQGVYSPLHF. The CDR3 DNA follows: TGTGCCAGCAAACAGGGGGTTTATTCACCCCTCCACTTT.

The CDR3 region is CASSLGGQNQPQHF. The CDR3 bases are TGCGCCAGCAGCTTGGGGGGACAGAATCAGCCCCAGCATTTT. The rearrangement uses TRBV5-1 and TRBJ1-5; TRBD1 agrees at 7 bases. Trimming took 0 bases from V and 4 from J; bases not matched to a gene: 1. Per the germline V gene, CDR1 is SGHRS and CDR2 is YFSETQ. This CDR3 is 14 amino acids long. The variable domain in full, with the rest retrieved from reference TRBV5-1 and TRBJ1-5, is KAGVTQTPRYLIKTRGQQVTLSCSPISGHRSVSWYQQTPGQGLQFLFEYFSETQRNKGNFPGRFSGRQFSNSRSEMNVSTLELGDSALYLCASSLGGQNQPQHFGDGTRLSIL.

This CDR3 reads CATSDLRESGIQYF. For the CDR3, the DNA is TGTGCCACCAGTGATTTGCGGGAATCTGGCATTCAGTACTTC. V usage is TRBV24-1 and J usage is TRBJ2-4; perhaps TRBD2 as D (5 bases). V lost 0 bases, J lost 9 bases, and 11 bases lay in between. This CDR3 spans 14 amino acids. Germline CDR1 and CDR2: KGHDR and SFDVKD.

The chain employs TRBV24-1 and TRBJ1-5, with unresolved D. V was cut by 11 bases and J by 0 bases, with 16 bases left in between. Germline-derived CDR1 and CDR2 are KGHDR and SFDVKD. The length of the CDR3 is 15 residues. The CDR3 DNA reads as TGTGCCAGAACCACCGGCACAGATAGCAATCAGCCCCAGCATTTT. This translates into CARTTGTDSNQPQHF.

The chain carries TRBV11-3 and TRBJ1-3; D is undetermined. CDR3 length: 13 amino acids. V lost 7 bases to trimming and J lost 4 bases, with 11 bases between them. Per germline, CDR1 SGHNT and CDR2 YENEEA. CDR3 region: CASTGGGGNTIYF. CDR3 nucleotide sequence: TGTGCCAGCACCGGCGGCGGGGGAAACACCATATATTTT.

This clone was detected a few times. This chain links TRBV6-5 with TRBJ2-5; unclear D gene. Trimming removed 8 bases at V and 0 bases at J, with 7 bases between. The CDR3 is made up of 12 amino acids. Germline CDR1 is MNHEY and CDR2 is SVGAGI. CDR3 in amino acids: CASELYQETQYF. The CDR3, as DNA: TGTGCCAGCGAGTTGTACCAAGAGACCCAGTACTTC.

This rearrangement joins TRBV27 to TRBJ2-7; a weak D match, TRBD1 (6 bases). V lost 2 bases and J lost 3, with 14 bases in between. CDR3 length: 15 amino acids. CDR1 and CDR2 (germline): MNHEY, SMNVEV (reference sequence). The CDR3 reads CASSLMGHQFYEQYF. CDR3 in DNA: TGTGCCAGCAGTTTAATGGGACATCAATTCTACGAGCAGTACTTC.

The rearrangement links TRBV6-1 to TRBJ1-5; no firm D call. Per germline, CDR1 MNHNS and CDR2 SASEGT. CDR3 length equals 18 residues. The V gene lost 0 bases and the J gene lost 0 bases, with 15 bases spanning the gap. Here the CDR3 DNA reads TGTGCCAGCAGTGAAGCGAGATTCACCGCTAATAGCAATCAGCCCCAGCATTTT. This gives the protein CASSEARFTANSNQPQHF.